What follows are 25 T cell receptor beta chains derived from one specimen sequenced in a study of blood T cells in healthy people across ages. Sample-barcoded 5' priming and a J-beta primer mix drove a second PCR of about 6 to 11 cycles. TCRdb re-derived calls from the 5' RACE reads in MiXCR, one entry per CDR3 protein. The top ten hold 7.7% of the sample, which has 1.5 million to 2 million distinct CDR3 sequences, roughly 30% seen once. Material: blood. These receptors originate from a woman under 40 in good health.

This clonotype was recorded at least ten times. This chain uses TRBV7-2 with TRBJ2-7, with unresolved D. Trimming cost V 5 bases and J 3 bases, with 14 bases left between them. This CDR3 has 14 residues. Per germline, CDR1 SGHTA and CDR2 FQGNSA. The CDR3 loop reads CASSQYGRSYEQYF. The CDR3 DNA reads as TGTGCCAGCAGCCAGTACGGACGGAGCTACGAGCAGTACTTC.

The V and J genes are TRBV7-2 and TRBJ2-3, with 7 positions matching TRBD2. The germline V gene encodes CDR1 SGHTA and CDR2 FQGNSA. The CDR3 runs to 16 residues. After removal of 2 bases from V and 6 bases from J, the junction contained 11 bases not matched to a gene. The CDR3 region has the DNA TGTGCCAGCAGCTTAAATCAGGCGGGAGTAGCTGATACGCAGTATTTT. Translation gives CASSLNQAGVADTQYF.

V is TRBV5-1 and J is TRBJ1-3, with D hard to call. Germline-derived CDR1 and CDR2 are SGHRS and YFSETQ. This CDR3 is 15 amino acids long. V was pared by 0 bases and J by 2 bases, with 9 bases between. The CDR3 region is CASSLERVAGNTIYF. The CDR3 region has the DNA TGCGCCAGCAGCTTGGAAAGGGTGGCTGGAAACACCATATATTTT. Full variable domain (missing parts from reference TRBV5-1 and TRBJ1-3): KAGVTQTPRYLIKTRGQQVTLSCSPISGHRSVSWYQQTPGQGLQFLFEYFSETQRNKGNFPGRFSGRQFSNSRSEMNVSTLELGDSALYLCASSLERVAGNTIYFGEGSWLTVV.

This clonotype was observed many times. V is TRBV9 and J is TRBJ1-6, with D hard to call. The CDR3 is 14 amino acids. The ends were cut back, 2 bases at V and 6 bases at J, with 9 bases in the middle. Germline V gene sequence: CDR1 SGDLS, CDR2 YYNGEE. For the CDR3, the DNA is TGTGCCAGCAGCGTGTCGGACGTTAATTCACCCCTCCACTTT. It specifies CASSVSDVNSPLHF.

This clonotype was observed at least ten times. The chain employs TRBV20-1 and TRBJ1-2, with a tentative D call TRBD1 (5 bases). The CDR3 length is 13 residues. Trimming left V 0 bases short and J 8 bases short, with 13 bases between. CDR1 is DFQATT, CDR2 SNEGSKA, per germline (reference sequence). The CDR3: CSARDRQGYGYTF. The CDR3 region has the DNA TGCAGTGCTAGAGATCGGCAGGGTTACGGCTACACCTTC.

This clonotype occurred a few times. This chain links TRBV12-3 or TRBV12-4 with TRBJ1-3, with TRBD1 as a possible D gene (5 bases). V lost 6 bases, J lost 8 bases, and 17 bases lay in between. This CDR3 contains 14 residues. CDR3 in amino acids: CASSQVQGTHTIYF. In DNA, the CDR3 is TGTGCCAGCAGCCAGGTCCAAGGGACGCACACCATATATTTT.

Ten or more counts support this clonotype. V usage is TRBV5-1 and J usage is TRBJ2-3; the D gene could be TRBD1 or TRBD2 (5 bases each). Germline CDR1 reads SGHRS; CDR2 reads YFSETQ. Between the trimmed V and J ends, which lost 0 bases and 0 bases, there was a span of 8 bases. The CDR3 length is 15 residues. DNA for the CDR3: TGCGCCAGCAGCTTGGTGGGGGTTAGCACAGATACGCAGTATTTT. It codes for CASSLVGVSTDTQYF.

Turning to this clonotype: One base away lies a much larger clone, so this may be a sequencing read error. The gene calls are TRBV10-3 and TRBJ2-7; D gene ambiguous. Germline V CDR1 and CDR2: ENHRY, SYGVKD. This CDR3 comprises 11 residues. CDR3 protein: CAPQAAYERYF. For the CDR3, the DNA is TGTGCCCCCCAAGCAGCGTACGAGCGGTACTTC.

The V gene is TRBV12-3 or TRBV12-4, the J gene TRBJ2-4; a weak D match, TRBD1 (6 bases). The V and J ends lost 4 bases and 7 bases respectively, with 14 bases between them. The CDR3 runs 14 residues. CDR3 in DNA: TGTGCCAGCAGTTCTACAGGGCGAGGGAACATTCAGTACTTC. This encodes CASSSTGRGNIQYF.

The chain joins TRBV12-3 or TRBV12-4 to TRBJ1-2, with D maybe TRBD1 (5 bases). V lost 5 bases, J lost 5 bases, and 24 bases lay in between. The CDR3 has 17 amino acids. The CDR3 DNA reads as TGTGCCAGCAGTGGTGGGCGAGGACCGCCCAGGGTATATGGCTACACCTTC. Protein: CASSGGRGPPRVYGYTF.

This clonotype has just one count. The rearrangement joins TRBV28 to TRBJ2-5; 8 bases align to TRBD1. There are 14 residues in the CDR3. The germline V gene encodes CDR1 MDHEN and CDR2 SYDVKM. With V trimmed by 10 bases and J by 11 bases, 18 bases remained unmatched. The CDR3 DNA sequence: TGTGCCACCTCTTGGGGGACAGGTCTCAACGGGCAGTACTTC. Translating it yields CATSWGTGLNGQYF. Looking up the rest from reference TRBV28 and TRBJ2-5 gives the full variable domain: DVKVTQSSRYLVKRTGEKVFLECVQDMDHENMFWYRQDPGLGLRLIYFSYDVKMKEKGDIPEGYSVSREKKERFSLILESASTNQTSMYLCATSWGTGLNGQYFGPGTRLLVL.

This clonotype occurred a few times. The rearrangement uses TRBV2 and TRBJ2-3; D is perhaps TRBD1 or TRBD2 (5 bases each). This CDR3 comprises 15 residues. The V end lost 0 bases, the J end lost 0 bases, and 7 bases lay between the germline ends. Germline V gene sequence: CDR1 SNHLY, CDR2 FYNNEI. As DNA, the CDR3 is TGTGCCAGCAGTGAAGCCTGGGGGAGCACAGATACGCAGTATTTT. It is translated as CASSEAWGSTDTQYF.

The chain carries TRBV4-3 and TRBJ2-2; 7 nucleotides agree with TRBD2. CDR3 length: 16 amino acids. The V segment lost 3 bases and the J segment 0 bases; nucleotides outside the gene matches: 4. Looked up from germline, CDR1 is LGHNA and CDR2 is YSLEER. CDR3 DNA: TGCGCCAGCAGCCAGTCGGCGGGAGCGAACACCGGGGAGCTGTTTTTT. This encodes CASSQSAGANTGELFF.

V is TRBV4-2 and J is TRBJ1-1; the match to TRBD1 covers 7 bases. V gave up 2 bases and J gave up 7 bases; unmatched junction bases: 7. Germline assignment: CDR1 LGHNA and CDR2 YNFKEQ. The CDR3 is made up of 14 amino acids. The CDR3 protein is CASSQFGTVGEAFF. For the CDR3, the DNA is TGTGCCAGCAGCCAATTCGGGACAGTGGGTGAAGCTTTCTTT.

The rearrangement links TRBV7-2 to TRBJ2-2; 9 positions agree with TRBD2. The CDR3 length is 16 residues. CDR1 is SGHTA and CDR2 is FQGNSA in the germline V gene. The junction had 7 bases not matched to a gene; V was cut back by 5 bases and J by 3 bases. CDR3 DNA: TGTGCCAGCAGCCTGCTAGCGGGGACTTACACCGGGGAGCTGTTTTTT. Amino acids: CASSLLAGTYTGELFF.

The chain has TRBV6-5 and TRBJ2-1, with D uncertain. Judging by the DNA end, TRBJ2-7 fits better; the J call may be wrong. The germline CDR1 and CDR2 sequences are MNHEY and SVGAGI. The CDR3 is made up of 13 amino acids. CDR3 bases: TGTGCCAGCAGCCCGAGCTATTCCAATGAGCAGTACTTC. Amino acids: CASSPSYSNEQYF.

The rearrangement joins TRBV7-2 to TRBJ2-2; the D gene is possibly TRBD2 (5 bases). V shed 2 bases and J shed 4 bases, with 11 bases lying between them. In germline, CDR1 is SGHTA, CDR2 FQGNSA. This CDR3 is built from 15 residues. CDR3 region: CASSLLTTSTGELFF. The CDR3, as DNA: TGTGCCAGCAGCTTATTGACCACTAGCACCGGGGAGCTGTTTTTT. The full variable domain, with the rest looked up from reference TRBV7-2 and TRBJ2-2, is GAGVSQSPSNKVTEKGKDVELRCDPISGHTALYWYRQSLGQGLEFLIYFQGNSAPDKSGLPSDRFSAERTGGSVSTLTIQRTQQEDSAVYLCASSLLTTSTGELFFGEGSRLTVL.

This chain links TRBV19 with TRBJ2-7; 8 bases are shared with TRBD2. With the DNA end fitting TRBJ2-5 better, the J assignment may be wrong. The CDR3 contains 15 residues. The germline CDR1 and CDR2 sequences are LNHDA and SQIVND (reference sequence). The CDR3 region has the DNA TGTGCCAGTAGTATCCCCGGGACTAGTTATGAGACCCAGTACTTC. It specifies CASSIPGTSYETQYF.

The chain carries TRBV15 and TRBJ2-3; 9 positions agree with TRBD1. V was pared by 0 bases and J by 2 bases, with 6 bases of the junction left unmatched. Germline V gene lookup returns CDR1 LNHNV and CDR2 YYDKDF (reference sequence). CDR3 length: 17 amino acids. The CDR3 sequence: CATSRDLGQGITDTQYF. In DNA, the CDR3 is TGTGCCACCAGCAGAGATCTTGGACAGGGGATCACAGATACGCAGTATTTT.

V and J are TRBV2 and TRBJ1-1; 7 bases fit TRBD1. This CDR3 has 14 amino acids. V dropped 7 bases and J dropped 5; count of bases not matched to a gene: 10. Germline V CDR1 and CDR2: SNHLY, FYNNEI. The CDR3 nucleotides are TGTGCCAGCAACGACGGAGGGGGCGGGACTGAAGCTTTCTTT. This encodes CASNDGGGGTEAFF.

The V gene is TRBV30, the J gene TRBJ2-3; D not resolved. Germline CDR1 reads GTSNPN; CDR2 reads SVGIG (reference sequence). The length of the CDR3 is 11 residues. Trimming shortened V by 5 bases and J by 3 bases, and 6 bases separated the two germline ends. In nucleotides, the CDR3 is TGTGCCTGGTCCTCAACAGATACGCAGTATTTT. It is translated as CAWSSTDTQYF.

This clonotype was recorded a few times. This chain connects TRBV7-2 to TRBJ2-5; D is undetermined. The CDR3 contains 12 residues. Germline CDR1 SGHTA, CDR2 FQGNSA. Trimming shortened V by 4 bases and J by 5 bases, and 8 bases separated the two germline ends. CDR3 in DNA: TGTGCCAGCAGCTCCCAGTGGGAGACCCAGTACTTC. Amino acids: CASSSQWETQYF.

V is TRBV5-1 and J is TRBJ1-6, with 7 bases fitting TRBD1. This CDR3 region has 14 residues. Germline-derived CDR1 and CDR2 are SGHRS and YFSETQ. Trimming removed 4 bases from V and 9 bases from J; junction bases left unmatched: 7. The CDR3, as DNA: TGCGCCAGCAGCCAACGACAGGGAGGTTCACCCCTCCACTTT. Translating it yields CASSQRQGGSPLHF.

The CDR3 is CASSSPVYSERFF. The DNA of the CDR3 is TGCGCCAGCAGCTCCCCCGTTTACAGCGAAAGGTTCTTC. V usage is TRBV5-1 and J usage is TRBJ2-1; D is unclear. The ends were cut back, 3 bases at V and 15 bases at J, with 19 bases in the middle. Germline values: CDR1 SGHRS, CDR2 YFSETQ. The CDR3 totals 13 residues.

This clonotype was counted only a few times. This rearrangement joins TRBV7-2 to TRBJ2-3, with 8 bases that match TRBD2. CDR3 length equals 15 residues. Germline CDR1 reads SGHTA; CDR2 reads FQGNSA. J gave up 5 bases and V 1 base, and 5 bases lay outside the gene matches. CDR3 coding DNA: TGTGCCAGCAGCTTAGTTCCGCTAGCGGGAGATACGCAGTATTTT. Its translation is CASSLVPLAGDTQYF.